A single sample gave rise to the 24 T cell receptor beta chains below, sequenced in a study of blood T cells in healthy people across ages. The use of a sample-barcoded 5' primer and a J-beta primer mix characterized a second PCR of 7 to 11 cycles. TCRdb re-derived calls from the 5' RACE reads in MiXCR, one entry per CDR3 protein. The table has around 780,000 distinct CDR3 sequences, roughly three fifths seen once. Sequences were obtained from blood. All receptors derive from a man aged 35 to 55 in good health.

The chain uses TRBV5-1 and TRBJ2-1, with TRBD1 as a possible D gene (6 bases). This CDR3 has 16 residues. V shed 0 bases and J shed 6 bases, with 16 bases lying between them. The V gene's germline CDR1 is SGHRS and CDR2 YFSETQ. DNA for the CDR3: TGCGCCAGCAGCTTGGCCAGCAGGGGCGGTGGCAATGAGCAGTTCTTC. Translated: CASSLASRGGGNEQFF.

The chain has TRBV3-1 and TRBJ1-2; D unresolved. CDR1 and CDR2 (germline): LGHDT, YNNKEL (reference sequence). V lost 0 bases, J lost 1 base, and 6 bases lay in between. This CDR3 is 14 amino acids long. The CDR3, as DNA: TGTGCCAGCAGCCAAGATCTTCGTAACTATGGCTACACCTTC. Protein sequence: CASSQDLRNYGYTF.

The chain is built from TRBV29-1 and TRBJ2-1; D might be TRBD1 or TRBD2, each matching 5 bases. The length of the CDR3 is 15 residues. The V end was cut by 5 bases, the J end by 3 bases, with 17 bases between. Germline V gives CDR1 SQVTM, CDR2 ANQGSEA. CDR3: CSVKVLGEIYNEQFF. The DNA of the CDR3 is TGCAGCGTTAAAGTCTTGGGGGAAATCTACAATGAGCAGTTCTTC.

V gene TRBV7-9 combines with J gene TRBJ2-3; a possible D gene is TRBD1 (6 bases). V lost 4 bases, J lost 5 bases, and 19 bases lay in between. Germline V lookup: CDR1 SEHNR, CDR2 FQNEAQ (reference sequence). The CDR3 is 16 amino acids. This chain's CDR3 is CASSSGVGAVGDTQYF. The CDR3 coding sequence is TGTGCCAGCAGCTCTGGAGTGGGGGCGGTTGGAGATACGCAGTATTTT.

CDR3 nucleotide sequence: TGTGCCAGCAGTTTAGCCCAGGCGAACACTGAAGCTTTCTTT. Protein product: CASSLAQANTEAFF. The chain is built from TRBV12-3 or TRBV12-4 and TRBJ1-1; no clear D gene. This CDR3 region has 14 residues. The V and J ends lost 0 bases and 1 base respectively, with 6 bases between them.

V is TRBV6-1 and J is TRBJ2-3; D possibly corresponds to TRBD1 (6 bases). V dropped 1 base and J dropped 5 bases, with 19 bases sitting between them. Per germline, CDR1 MNHNS and CDR2 SASEGT. The CDR3 length is 17 residues. CDR3 coding DNA: TGTGCCAGCAGTGAAGATAAGTGGGGGCCCCAGGGAGATACGCAGTATTTT. This translates into CASSEDKWGPQGDTQYF.

The chain links TRBV12-3 or TRBV12-4 to TRBJ1-2, with a weak D call TRBD1 (6 bases). The CDR3 length is 16 residues. Trimming cost V 8 bases and J 6 bases, with 25 bases left between them. CDR3 sequence (DNA): TGTGCCAGCGAAGATGATACGGGGGGCGAGCTTCATGGCTACACCTTC. It encodes CASEDDTGGELHGYTF.

CDR3 in amino acids: CASSLSGLAGATDTQYF. The CDR3 DNA sequence: TGTGCCAGCAGCTTGAGCGGACTAGCGGGGGCAACAGATACGCAGTATTTT. V usage is TRBV7-2 and J usage is TRBJ2-3; 13 positions agree with TRBD2. Losses at the gene ends were 3 bases for V and 3 bases for J; bases not matched to a gene: 6. The CDR3 has 17 amino acids. The germline V gene has CDR1 SGHTA and CDR2 FQGNSA.

The chain joins TRBV18 to TRBJ2-1, with D possibly matching TRBD1 (6 bases). CDR3 length: 16 amino acids. Germline CDR1 reads KGHSH; CDR2 reads LQKENI. Trimming took off 3 bases at V and 5 bases at J, with 17 bases between the two ends. CDR3 amino acids: CASSPPDRTQDNEQFF. Here the CDR3 DNA reads TGTGCCAGCTCACCGCCGGACAGAACTCAAGACAATGAGCAGTTCTTC.

The chain joins TRBV5-6 to TRBJ2-3; no clear D gene. Germline lookup yields CDR1 SGHDT and CDR2 YYEEEE. This CDR3 region has 14 residues. V lost 2 bases to trimming and J lost 1 base, with 8 bases between them. The CDR3 loop is CASSFTGRTDTQYF. The CDR3 DNA is TGTGCCAGCAGCTTTACCGGACGCACAGATACGCAGTATTTT.

This chain links TRBV4-2 with TRBJ2-1, with 8 nucleotides matching TRBD2. The CDR3 is made up of 17 amino acids. CDR1 and CDR2 (germline): LGHNA, YNFKEQ. Trimming at V came to 0 bases and at J to 0 bases, leaving 4 bases not matched to a gene. The CDR3 spells CASSQDNGGGSYNEQFF. CDR3 nucleotide sequence: TGTGCCAGCAGCCAAGATAACGGGGGGGGCTCCTACAATGAGCAGTTCTTC.

The gene calls are TRBV3-1 and TRBJ2-7; D remains unclear. Trimming took 2 bases from V and 0 from J, leaving 8 bases between them. This CDR3 is 14 amino acids long. Germline V gene lookup returns CDR1 LGHDT and CDR2 YNNKEL (reference sequence). The CDR3 nucleotides read TGTGCCAGCAGCCAAATGGTGGGCTCCTACGAGCAGTACTTC. The encoded protein is CASSQMVGSYEQYF.

V is TRBV20-1 and J is TRBJ2-7; TRBD2 aligns across 16 bases. Germline lookup yields CDR1 DFQATT and CDR2 SNEGSKA (reference sequence). Losses at the gene ends were 6 bases for V and 7 bases for J; bases not matched to a gene: 15. The CDR3 has 17 amino acids. CDR3 nucleotides: TGCAGTGCGCCGGGACTAGCGGGAGGGTCCTCCTACAATGAGCAGTACTTC. As protein: CSAPGLAGGSSYNEQYF.

The V call is TRBV7-2, the J call TRBJ2-7; 11 bases fit TRBD2. Germline V gene sequence: CDR1 SGHTA, CDR2 FQGNSA. V trimming: 4 bases; J trimming: 5 bases; junction bases outside the gene matches: 4. This CDR3 spans 14 amino acids. CDR3 amino acids: CASSSASGRNEQYF. In DNA form, the CDR3 reads TGTGCCAGCAGCTCGGCTAGCGGGAGGAACGAGCAGTACTTC.

V usage is TRBV29-1 and J usage is TRBJ2-5; the D gene is possibly TRBD1 (6 bases). This CDR3 has 14 amino acids. Deletions cut 7 bases from V and 4 bases from J, with 19 bases between. Germline-derived CDR1 and CDR2 are SQVTM and ANQGSEA. CDR3 coding DNA: TGCAGCGCCAAGAAAGGGACAACCGGAGAGACCCAGTACTTC. Its protein product is CSAKKGTTGETQYF. The whole variable domain, remainder taken from reference TRBV29-1 and TRBJ2-5, is SAVISQKPSRDICQRGTSLTIQCQVDSQVTMMFWYRQQPGQSLTLIATANQGSEATYESGFVIDKFPISRPNLTFSTLTVSNMSPEDSSIYLCSAKKGTTGETQYFGPGTRLLVL.

The sample holds a few counts of this clonotype. This chain connects TRBV6-5 to TRBJ2-5; TRBD1 is a possible D gene (6 bases). TRBJ2-7 matches the DNA end more closely, so the J call is doubtful. This CDR3 region has 18 residues. CDR1 and CDR2 (germline): MNHEY, SVGAGI. The CDR3 DNA follows: TGTGCCAGCAGTTACTCGTTACCTGGGACAAGTAACCCCTACGAGCAGTACTTC. Its protein is CASSYSLPGTSNPYEQYF.

The J gene is TRBJ2-7, the V gene TRBV7-4, with 8 bases aligning to TRBD2. Gene TRBJ2-5 matches the end of the DNA better, so the J call may be wrong. The CDR3 is 16 residues long. Germline V gene lookup returns CDR1 SGHVT and CDR2 SQSDAQ. This chain's CDR3 is CASSSGSGKSGETQYF. DNA for the CDR3: TGTGCCAGCAGCTCTGGTAGCGGGAAATCGGGAGAGACCCAGTACTTC.

V is TRBV6-5 and J is TRBJ1-2, with TRBD1 matching 7 bases. This CDR3 spans 14 amino acids. Germline CDR1 MNHEY, CDR2 SVGAGI. Trimming at V came to 2 bases and at J to 7 bases, leaving 7 bases not matched to a gene. The CDR3 region has the DNA TGTGCCAGCAGTTACGACAGGGTCAAAACTGGCTACACCTTC. Its translation is CASSYDRVKTGYTF.

J is TRBJ2-7 and V is TRBV7-2; D possibly corresponds to TRBD2 (6 bases). Germline assignment: CDR1 SGHTA and CDR2 FQGNSA. The germline V and J ends were trimmed by 0 bases and 4 bases, with 19 bases remaining between them. The CDR3 spans 17 residues. Here the CDR3 DNA reads TGTGCCAGCAGCTTAGCGCGGGGTGGAGGGCACCCTTACGAGCAGTACTTC. Protein sequence: CASSLARGGGHPYEQYF.

V and J are TRBV20-1 and TRBJ1-2; 7 positions agree with TRBD1. V gave up 6 bases and J gave up 9 bases; unmatched junction bases: 13. Germline assignment: CDR1 DFQATT and CDR2 SNEGSKA (reference sequence). CDR3 length: 13 residues. The CDR3 sequence is CSAADRSILSYTF. CDR3 in DNA: TGCAGTGCCGCGGACAGGTCGATCCTTAGCTACACCTTC.

V is TRBV6-1 and J is TRBJ2-7; D call uncertain. The V gene lost 1 base and the J gene lost 10 bases, with 11 bases spanning the gap. CDR1 is MNHNS and CDR2 is SASEGT in the germline V gene. This CDR3 comprises 12 residues. CDR3 residues: CASSEEGYGQYF. The CDR3 DNA sequence: TGTGCCAGCAGTGAAGAGGGATATGGACAGTACTTC.

This clonotype was counted only a few times. The chain combines TRBV24-1 with TRBJ2-5, with 11 bases identical to TRBD2. V shed 10 bases and J 4 bases; nucleotides not matched to a gene: 16. This CDR3 comprises 17 residues. Germline CDR1 KGHDR, CDR2 SFDVKD. The CDR3 reads CATGTSGSAVARETQYF. Here the CDR3 DNA reads TGTGCCACTGGGACTAGCGGTAGTGCAGTCGCCCGAGAGACCCAGTACTTC.

This clonotype was seen only once. This rearrangement joins TRBV20-1 to TRBJ2-1, with D perhaps matching TRBD2 (5 bases). Germline V gives CDR1 DFQATT, CDR2 SNEGSKA (reference sequence). The V end lost 0 bases, the J end lost 6 bases, and 15 bases lay between the germline ends. There are 15 residues in the CDR3. The CDR3 loop reads CSAREDSAPSNEQFF. DNA of the CDR3: TGCAGTGCTAGAGAAGATAGCGCACCCTCCAATGAGCAGTTCTTC.

The V call is TRBV6-6, the J call TRBJ1-2, with TRBD1 matching 11 bases. Trimming removed 5 bases from V and 8 bases from J; junction bases left unmatched: 13. Per the germline V gene, CDR1 is MNHNY and CDR2 is SVGAGI (reference sequence). This CDR3 has 16 residues. In DNA, the CDR3 is TGTGCCAGCAGTCCCCATAGGGGGGACAGGGGGGGCGGCTACACCTTC. Encoded protein: CASSPHRGDRGGGYTF.